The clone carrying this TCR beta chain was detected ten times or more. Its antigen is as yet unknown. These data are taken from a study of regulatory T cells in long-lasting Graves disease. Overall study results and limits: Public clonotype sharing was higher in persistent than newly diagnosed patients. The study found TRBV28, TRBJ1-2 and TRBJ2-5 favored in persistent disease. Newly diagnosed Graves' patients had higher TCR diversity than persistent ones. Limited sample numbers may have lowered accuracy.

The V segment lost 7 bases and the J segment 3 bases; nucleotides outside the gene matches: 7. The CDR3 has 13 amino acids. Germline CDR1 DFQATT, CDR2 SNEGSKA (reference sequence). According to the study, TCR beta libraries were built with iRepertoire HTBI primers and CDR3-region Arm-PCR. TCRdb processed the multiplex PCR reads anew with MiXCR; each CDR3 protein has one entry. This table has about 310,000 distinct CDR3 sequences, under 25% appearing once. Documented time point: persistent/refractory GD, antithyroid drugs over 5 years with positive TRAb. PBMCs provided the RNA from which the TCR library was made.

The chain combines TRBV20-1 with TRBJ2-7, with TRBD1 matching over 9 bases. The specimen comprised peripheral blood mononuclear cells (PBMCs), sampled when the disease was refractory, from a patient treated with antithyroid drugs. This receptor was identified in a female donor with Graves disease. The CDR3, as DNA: TGCAGTGTCGTTTCGGACAGGGGCTACGAGCAGTACTTC. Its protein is CSVVSDRGYEQYF.